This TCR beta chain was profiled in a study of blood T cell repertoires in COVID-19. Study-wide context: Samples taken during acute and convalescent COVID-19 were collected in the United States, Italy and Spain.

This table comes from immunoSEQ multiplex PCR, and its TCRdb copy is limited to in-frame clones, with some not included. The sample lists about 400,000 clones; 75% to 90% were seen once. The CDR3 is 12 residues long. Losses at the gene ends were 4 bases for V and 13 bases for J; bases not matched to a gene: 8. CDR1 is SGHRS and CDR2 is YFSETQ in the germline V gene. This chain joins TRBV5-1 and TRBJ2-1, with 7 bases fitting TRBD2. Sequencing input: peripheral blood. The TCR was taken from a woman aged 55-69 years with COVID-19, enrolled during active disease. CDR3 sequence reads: CASSAGAGNQFF. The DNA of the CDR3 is TGCGCCAGCAGCGCGGGAGCGGGGAATCAGTTCTTC.